Below are 9 T cell receptor beta chains sequenced from a single sample in a study of shared clonotypes between healthy human individuals. The naive CD8 subset, CD45RO-negative cells positively selected for CCR7, excluded terminally differentiated effector memory CD45RA+ cells. Assay used: immunoSEQ multiplex PCR; TCRdb lists only in-frame clones, some missing. The sample comprises about 2 million clones, about 95% of which are singletons, and roughly 1% rests with the top ten. The sample consisted of naive CD8+ T cells sorted from blood. These receptors were collected from a man between 18 and 35 years old in good health.

This clone came up once. The CDR3 loop is CASSLAQGGGNYGYTF. Here the CDR3 DNA reads TGCGCCAGCAGCTTGGCCCAGGGCGGGGGTAACTATGGCTACACCTTC. The chain recombines TRBV5-1 with TRBJ1-2, with D perhaps TRBD1 (5 bases). With 0 bases removed from V and 1 base from J, the gap between germline ends came to 13 bases. The CDR3 spans 16 residues. CDR1 and CDR2 from the germline V gene are SGHRS and YFSETQ. The whole variable domain, remainder taken from reference TRBV5-1 and TRBJ1-2, is KAGVTQTPRYLIKTRGQQVTLSCSPISGHRSVSWYQQTPGQGLQFLFEYFSETQRNKGNFPGRFSGRQFSNSRSEMNVSTLELGDSALYLCASSLAQGGGNYGYTFGSGTRLTVV.

The chain is built from TRBV28 and TRBJ2-3; possibly TRBD1 for D (6 bases). The CDR3 is 18 amino acids. The V end lost 3 bases, the J end lost 1 base, and 20 bases lay between the germline ends. Germline values: CDR1 MDHEN, CDR2 SYDVKM. The CDR3 reads CASSFKPVDRLRTDTQYF. The CDR3 DNA reads TGTGCCAGCAGTTTTAAACCGGTAGACAGGCTACGCACAGATACGCAGTATTTT.

This rearrangement joins TRBV2 to TRBJ2-1; D call uncertain. Germline assignment: CDR1 SNHLY and CDR2 FYNNEI. The germline V and J ends were trimmed by 0 bases and 4 bases, with 4 bases remaining between them. The CDR3 runs to 13 residues. CDR3 loop: CASSEAGYNEQFF. CDR3 coding DNA: TGTGCCAGCAGTGAAGCGGGGTACAATGAGCAGTTCTTC.

The rearrangement uses TRBV6-5 and TRBJ1-1; a possible D gene is TRBD1 (5 bases). V was trimmed by 0 bases and J by 3 bases, leaving 14 bases between them. Germline V lookup: CDR1 MNHEY, CDR2 SVGAGI. The CDR3 spans 16 residues. The CDR3: CASSYSRGRVDTEAFF. CDR3 nucleotides: TGTGCCAGCAGTTACTCGAGGGGCAGGGTCGACACTGAAGCTTTCTTT.

The chain combines TRBV29-1 with TRBJ2-7; TRBD1 agrees at 7 bases. The CDR3 totals 14 residues. J lost 6 bases, V lost 6 bases, and 14 bases had no gene match. Germline lookup yields CDR1 SQVTM and CDR2 ANQGSEA. CDR3: CSVPLRQGSIEQYF. CDR3 nucleotide sequence: TGCAGCGTGCCACTGCGACAGGGCAGTATCGAGCAGTACTTC.

The chain combines TRBV2 with TRBJ2-7; weak D call: TRBD1 (6 bases). Germline CDR1 and CDR2: SNHLY and FYNNEI. Trimming stripped 8 bases from V and 3 bases from J, with 17 bases between. CDR3 length equals 14 residues. CDR3 in DNA: TGTGCCAGCCACCTCGGACAGACTAACTACGAGCAGTACTTC. This gives the protein CASHLGQTNYEQYF.

The CDR3 here is CASSLPAGGETEAFF. In DNA, the CDR3 is TGTGCCAGCAGCCTACCGGCGGGGGGGGAAACTGAAGCTTTCTTT. The V gene is TRBV7-9, the J gene TRBJ1-1; a weak D match, TRBD1 (5 bases). CDR1 and CDR2 from the germline V gene are SEHNR and FQNEAQ (reference sequence). Trimming took off 5 bases at V and 5 bases at J, with 18 bases between the two ends. CDR3 length: 15 amino acids.

About this clone itself: Distinct nucleotide sequences in the sample also encode this CDR3. The CDR3 region has the DNA TGTGCCAGCAGTCCAAGGGGTTATGGCTACACCTTC. Translating it yields CASSPRGYGYTF. The V and J genes are TRBV28 and TRBJ1-2; possible D gene TRBD1, 5 bases. This CDR3 contains 12 residues. V was trimmed by 5 bases and J by 5 bases, leaving 9 bases between them. Germline loops: CDR1 MDHEN, CDR2 SYDVKM.

The chain joins TRBV4-1 to TRBJ2-7; D possibly matches TRBD1 or TRBD2 (6 bases each). The ends were cut back, 1 base at V and 3 bases at J, with 13 bases in the middle. The CDR3 loop spans 15 amino acids. Germline assignment: CDR1 MGHRA and CDR2 YSYEKL. The DNA for the CDR3 is TGCGCCAGCAGCCAAGGGTCAGGGGAGGTCTACGAGCAGTACTTC. Its protein is CASSQGSGEVYEQYF.